The 6 T cell receptor beta chains below come from one sample, sequenced in a study of T-cell memory formation after mild COVID-19. In TCRdb, the 5' RACE reads were re-called with MiXCR into one record per CDR3 protein. The data hold roughly 190,000 distinct CDR3 sequences, with over 9.5% observed a single time. The sequenced material came from PBMCs or a T cell subset sorted from them (not recorded which). The receptors were sampled from a man aged 18 to 29 who had mild COVID-19 (a few samples of this study predate the infection). Cell type and time point are not known.

The V call is TRBV4-2, the J call TRBJ1-1; D call uncertain. V lost 1 base, J lost 7 bases, and 13 bases lay in between. From germline, CDR1 is LGHNA and CDR2 YNFKEQ. The CDR3 spans 14 residues. CDR3: CASSQAVGSGEAFF. CDR3 in DNA: TGTGCCAGCAGCCAAGCGGTAGGGTCTGGTGAAGCTTTCTTT.

This chain joins TRBV5-1 and TRBJ1-2, with D uncertain. Trimming cost V 1 base and J 4 bases, with 8 bases left between them. Germline-derived CDR1 and CDR2 are SGHRS and YFSETQ. The CDR3 totals 13 residues. CDR3 loop: CASSLNRAYGYTF. The CDR3, as DNA: TGCGCCAGCAGCTTGAATAGAGCCTATGGCTACACCTTC. Filled out from reference TRBV5-1 and TRBJ1-2, the complete variable domain reads KAGVTQTPRYLIKTRGQQVTLSCSPISGHRSVSWYQQTPGQGLQFLFEYFSETQRNKGNFPGRFSGRQFSNSRSEMNVSTLELGDSALYLCASSLNRAYGYTFGSGTRLTVV.

The chain links TRBV19 to TRBJ2-1; TRBD1 agrees at 7 bases. The CDR3 is 16 amino acids. V was pared by 2 bases and J by 0 bases, with 4 bases of the junction left unmatched. Per germline, CDR1 LNHDA and CDR2 SQIVND (reference sequence). CDR3 sequence (DNA): TGTGCCAGTAGTATAAGGACAGGCGGCTCCTACAATGAGCAGTTCTTC. It specifies CASSIRTGGSYNEQFF.

Ten or more counts support this clonotype. This chain connects TRBV6-5 to TRBJ1-5, with D perhaps TRBD1 (5 bases). CDR1 MNHEY and CDR2 SVGAGI come from the germline V gene. Trimming shortened V by 0 bases and J by 2 bases, and 14 bases separated the two germline ends. The CDR3 is 17 residues long. The CDR3 reads CASSYSGPPVGNQPQHF. CDR3 DNA sequence: TGTGCCAGCAGTTACTCGGGGCCACCCGTCGGCAATCAGCCCCAGCATTTT.

The count of this clonotype is one. The CDR3 reads CASSLGRGEDGYTF. The CDR3, as DNA: TGTGCCAGCAGTTTGGGCAGGGGGGAGGATGGCTACACCTTC. This chain connects TRBV27 to TRBJ1-2; 7 bases fit TRBD1. The CDR3 contains 14 residues. Germline-derived CDR1 and CDR2 are MNHEY and SMNVEV (reference sequence). Trimming at V came to 3 bases and at J to 6 bases, leaving 7 bases not matched to a gene.

In this sample, this clonotype turned up a few times. This sequence joins TRBV7-2 and TRBJ1-1; a weak D match, TRBD1 (6 bases). Per the germline V gene, CDR1 is SGHTA and CDR2 is FQGNSA. Trimming pared 7 bases from V and 4 bases from J, leaving 19 bases between. This CDR3 has 15 amino acids. CDR3 sequence (DNA): TGTGCCAGCATGAAAAGGGGGGGAGTAGGCACTGAAGCTTTCTTT. This sequence encodes CASMKRGGVGTEAFF. The variable domain in full, completed from reference TRBV7-2 and TRBJ1-1, reads GAGVSQSPSNKVTEKGKDVELRCDPISGHTALYWYRQSLGQGLEFLIYFQGNSAPDKSGLPSDRFSAERTGGSVSTLTIQRTQQEDSAVYLCASMKRGGVGTEAFFGQGTRLTVV.